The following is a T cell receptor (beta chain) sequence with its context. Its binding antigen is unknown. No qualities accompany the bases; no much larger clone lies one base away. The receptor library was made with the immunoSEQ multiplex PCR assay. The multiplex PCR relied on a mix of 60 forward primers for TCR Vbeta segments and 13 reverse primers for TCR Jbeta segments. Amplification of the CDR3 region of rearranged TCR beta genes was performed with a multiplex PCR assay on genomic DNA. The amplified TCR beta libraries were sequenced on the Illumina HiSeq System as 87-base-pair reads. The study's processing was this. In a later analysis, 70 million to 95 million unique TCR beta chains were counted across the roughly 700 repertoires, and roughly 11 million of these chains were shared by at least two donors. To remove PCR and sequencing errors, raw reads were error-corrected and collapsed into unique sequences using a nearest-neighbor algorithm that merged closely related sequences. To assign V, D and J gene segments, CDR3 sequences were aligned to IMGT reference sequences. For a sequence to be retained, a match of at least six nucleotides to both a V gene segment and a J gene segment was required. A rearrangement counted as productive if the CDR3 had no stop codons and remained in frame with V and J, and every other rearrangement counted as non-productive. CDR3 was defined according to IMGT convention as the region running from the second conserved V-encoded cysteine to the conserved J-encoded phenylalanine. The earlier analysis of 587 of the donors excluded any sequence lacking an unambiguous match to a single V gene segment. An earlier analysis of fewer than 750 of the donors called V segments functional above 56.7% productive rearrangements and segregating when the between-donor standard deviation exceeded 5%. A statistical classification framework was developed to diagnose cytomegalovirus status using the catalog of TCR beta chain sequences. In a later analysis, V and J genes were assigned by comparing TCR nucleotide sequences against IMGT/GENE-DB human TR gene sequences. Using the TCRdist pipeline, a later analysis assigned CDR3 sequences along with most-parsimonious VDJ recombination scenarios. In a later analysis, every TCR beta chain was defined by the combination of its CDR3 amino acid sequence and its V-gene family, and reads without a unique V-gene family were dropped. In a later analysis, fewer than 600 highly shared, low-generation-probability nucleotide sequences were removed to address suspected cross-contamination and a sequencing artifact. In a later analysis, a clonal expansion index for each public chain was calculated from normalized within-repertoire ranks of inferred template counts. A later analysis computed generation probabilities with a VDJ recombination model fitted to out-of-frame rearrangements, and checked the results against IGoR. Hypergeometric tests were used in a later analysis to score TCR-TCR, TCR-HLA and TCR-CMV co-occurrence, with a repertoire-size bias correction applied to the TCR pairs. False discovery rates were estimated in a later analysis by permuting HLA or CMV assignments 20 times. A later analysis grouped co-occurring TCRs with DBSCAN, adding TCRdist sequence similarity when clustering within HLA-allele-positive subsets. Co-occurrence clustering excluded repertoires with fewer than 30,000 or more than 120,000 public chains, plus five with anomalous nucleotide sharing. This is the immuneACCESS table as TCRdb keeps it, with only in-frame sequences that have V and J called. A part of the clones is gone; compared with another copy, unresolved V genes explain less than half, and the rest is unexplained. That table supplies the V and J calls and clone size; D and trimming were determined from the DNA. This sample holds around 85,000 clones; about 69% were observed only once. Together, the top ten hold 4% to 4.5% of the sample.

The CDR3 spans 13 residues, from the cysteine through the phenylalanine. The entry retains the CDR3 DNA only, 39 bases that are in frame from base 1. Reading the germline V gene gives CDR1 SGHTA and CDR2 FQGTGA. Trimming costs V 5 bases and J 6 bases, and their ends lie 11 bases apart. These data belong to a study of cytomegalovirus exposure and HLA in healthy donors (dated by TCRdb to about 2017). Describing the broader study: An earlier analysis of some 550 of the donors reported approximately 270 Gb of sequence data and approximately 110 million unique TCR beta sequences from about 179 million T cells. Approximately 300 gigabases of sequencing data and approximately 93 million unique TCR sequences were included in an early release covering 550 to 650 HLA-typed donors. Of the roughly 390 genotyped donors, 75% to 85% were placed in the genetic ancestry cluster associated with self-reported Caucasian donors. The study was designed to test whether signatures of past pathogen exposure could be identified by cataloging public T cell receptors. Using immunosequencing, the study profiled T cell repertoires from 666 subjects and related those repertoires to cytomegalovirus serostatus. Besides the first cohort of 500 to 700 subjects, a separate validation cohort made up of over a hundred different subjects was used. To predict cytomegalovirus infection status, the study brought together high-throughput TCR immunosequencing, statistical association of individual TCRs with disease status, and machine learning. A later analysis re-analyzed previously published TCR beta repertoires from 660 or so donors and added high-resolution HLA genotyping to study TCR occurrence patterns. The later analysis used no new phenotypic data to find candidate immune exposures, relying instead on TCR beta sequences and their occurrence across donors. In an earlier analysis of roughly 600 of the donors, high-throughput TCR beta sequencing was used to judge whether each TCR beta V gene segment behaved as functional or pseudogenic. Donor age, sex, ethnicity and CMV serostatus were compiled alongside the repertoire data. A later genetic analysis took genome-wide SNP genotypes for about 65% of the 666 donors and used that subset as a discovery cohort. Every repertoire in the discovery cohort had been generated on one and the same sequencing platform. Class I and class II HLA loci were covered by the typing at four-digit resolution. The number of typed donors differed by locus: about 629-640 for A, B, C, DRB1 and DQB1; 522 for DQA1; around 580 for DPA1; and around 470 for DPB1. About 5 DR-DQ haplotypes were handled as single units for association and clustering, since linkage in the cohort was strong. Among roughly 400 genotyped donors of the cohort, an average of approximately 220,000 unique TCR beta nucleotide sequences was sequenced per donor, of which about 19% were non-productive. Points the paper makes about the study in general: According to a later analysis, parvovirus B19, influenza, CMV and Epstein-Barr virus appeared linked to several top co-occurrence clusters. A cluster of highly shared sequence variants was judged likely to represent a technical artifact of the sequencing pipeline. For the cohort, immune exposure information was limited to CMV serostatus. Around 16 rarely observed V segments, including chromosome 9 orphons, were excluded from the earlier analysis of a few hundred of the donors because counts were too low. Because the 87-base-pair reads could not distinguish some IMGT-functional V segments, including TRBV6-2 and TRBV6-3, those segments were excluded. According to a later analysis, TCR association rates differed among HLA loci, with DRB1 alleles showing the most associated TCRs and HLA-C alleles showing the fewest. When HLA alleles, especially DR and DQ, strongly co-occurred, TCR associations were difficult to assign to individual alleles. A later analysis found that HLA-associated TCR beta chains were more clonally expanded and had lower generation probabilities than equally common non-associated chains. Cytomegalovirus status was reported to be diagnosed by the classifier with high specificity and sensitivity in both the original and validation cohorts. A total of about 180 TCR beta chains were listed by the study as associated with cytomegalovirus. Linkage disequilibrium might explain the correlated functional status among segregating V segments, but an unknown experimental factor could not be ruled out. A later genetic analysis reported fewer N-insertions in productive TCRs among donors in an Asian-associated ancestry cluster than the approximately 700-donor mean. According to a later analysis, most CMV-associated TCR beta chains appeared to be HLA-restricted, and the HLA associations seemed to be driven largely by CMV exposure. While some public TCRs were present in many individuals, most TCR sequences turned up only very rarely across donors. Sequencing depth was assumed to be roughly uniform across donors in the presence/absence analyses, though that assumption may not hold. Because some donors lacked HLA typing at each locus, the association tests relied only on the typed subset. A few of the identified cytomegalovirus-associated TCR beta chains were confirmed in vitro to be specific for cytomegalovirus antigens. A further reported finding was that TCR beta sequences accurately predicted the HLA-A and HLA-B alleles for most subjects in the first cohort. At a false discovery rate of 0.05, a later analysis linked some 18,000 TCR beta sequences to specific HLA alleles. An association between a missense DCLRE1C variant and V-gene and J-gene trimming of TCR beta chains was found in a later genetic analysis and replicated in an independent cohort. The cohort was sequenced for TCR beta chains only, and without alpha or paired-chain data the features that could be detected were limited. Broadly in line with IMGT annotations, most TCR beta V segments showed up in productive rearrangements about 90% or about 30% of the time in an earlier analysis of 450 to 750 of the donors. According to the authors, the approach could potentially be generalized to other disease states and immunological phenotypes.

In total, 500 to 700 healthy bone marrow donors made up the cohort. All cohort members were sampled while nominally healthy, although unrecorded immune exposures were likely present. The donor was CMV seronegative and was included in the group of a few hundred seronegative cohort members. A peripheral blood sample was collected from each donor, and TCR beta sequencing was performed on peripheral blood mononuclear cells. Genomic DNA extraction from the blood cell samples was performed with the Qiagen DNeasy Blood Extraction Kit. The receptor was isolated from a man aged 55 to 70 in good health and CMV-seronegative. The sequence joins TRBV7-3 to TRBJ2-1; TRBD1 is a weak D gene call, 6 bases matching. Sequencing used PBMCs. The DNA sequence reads TGTGCCAGCAGCGTTGGACAGACCAATGAGCAGTTCTTC. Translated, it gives CASSVGQTNEQFF. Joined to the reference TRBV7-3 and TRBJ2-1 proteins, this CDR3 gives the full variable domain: GAGVSQTPSNKVTEKGKYVELRCDPISGHTALYWYRQSLGQGPEFLIYFQGTGAADDSGLPNDRFFAVRPEGSVSTLKIQRTERGDSAVYLCASSVGQTNEQFFGPGTRLTVL.